These 8 T cell receptor beta chains share one sample of origin, sequenced in a study of blood T cell repertoires in COVID-19. The protocol was immunoSEQ multiplex PCR, while the TCRdb copy is restricted to in-frame clones and leaves out a portion. The table lists around 300,000 clones, around four fifths of them singletons. The sequenced material came from peripheral blood. The receptors here all came from a woman in her fifties or sixties who had recovered from COVID-19.

The table lists this clone with many counts. The CDR3 DNA follows: TGTGCCAGCAGTGAAGATATTTCCGGGAATTCACCCCTCCACTTT. This sequence encodes CASSEDISGNSPLHF. J is TRBJ1-6 and V is TRBV25-1; no clear D. The CDR3 extends over 15 amino acids. CDR1 is MGHDK and CDR2 is SYGVNS in the germline V gene. The V gene lost 2 bases and the J gene lost 7 bases, with 12 bases spanning the gap.

The chain employs TRBV19 and TRBJ2-7; D possibly corresponds to TRBD2 (5 bases). With 5 bases removed from V and 3 bases from J, the gap between germline ends came to 11 bases. The germline CDR1 and CDR2 sequences are LNHDA and SQIVND (reference sequence). The CDR3 loop spans 13 amino acids. This chain's CDR3 is CASSVQRDYEQYF. CDR3 in DNA: TGTGCCAGTAGTGTTCAGAGGGACTACGAGCAGTACTTC.

V is TRBV6-1 and J is TRBJ2-3, with D tentatively TRBD1 (5 bases). The germline gives CDR1 MNHNS, CDR2 SASEGT. The CDR3 has 16 residues. The V end lost 1 base, the J end lost 1 base, and 12 bases lay between the germline ends. CDR3 protein: CASSEELQGRTDTQYF. The CDR3 DNA follows: TGTGCCAGCAGTGAAGAACTGCAGGGCCGCACAGATACGCAGTATTTT.

V usage is TRBV7-9 and J usage is TRBJ1-1; D remains ambiguous. Germline assignment: CDR1 SEHNR and CDR2 FQNEAQ (reference sequence). V dropped 3 bases and J dropped 1 base, with 9 bases sitting between them. This CDR3 is 14 amino acids long. CDR3 sequence (DNA): TGTGCCAGCAGCTTGCCCTACGGGAACACTGAAGCTTTCTTT. This translates into CASSLPYGNTEAFF.

The chain combines TRBV28 with TRBJ2-1; 9 bases are shared with TRBD2. Germline V gives CDR1 MDHEN, CDR2 SYDVKM. After removal of 3 bases from V and 6 bases from J, the junction contained 6 bases not matched to a gene. This CDR3 has 15 amino acids. For the CDR3, the DNA is TGTGCCAGCAGTTTGGGCGGGGGGGCCGCCAATGAGCAGTTCTTC. Translating gives CASSLGGGAANEQFF.

The V call is TRBV28, the J call TRBJ1-5; 9 nucleotides line up with TRBD1. The germline V gene has CDR1 MDHEN and CDR2 SYDVKM. V lost 5 bases to trimming and J lost 4 bases; unmatched junction nucleotides: 9. The CDR3 is made up of 16 amino acids. CDR3 bases: TGTGCCAGCAGTAGGAGACGGACAGGGGCTAATCAGCCCCAGCATTTT. Translation: CASSRRRTGANQPQHF.

CDR3 DNA: TGTGCCAGCAGCCAAGAGACGACAGTTAACTATGGCTACACCTTC. It specifies CASSQETTVNYGYTF. The gene calls are TRBV4-2 and TRBJ1-2; D is possibly TRBD1 (5 bases). This CDR3 spans 15 amino acids. Trimming removed 0 bases at V and 1 base at J, with 9 bases between. The germline gives CDR1 LGHNA, CDR2 YNFKEQ.

The J gene is TRBJ2-3, the V gene TRBV5-4, with 8 positions matching TRBD2. Trimming at V came to 0 bases and at J to 2 bases, leaving 5 bases not matched to a gene. Germline lookup yields CDR1 SGHNT and CDR2 YYREEE (reference sequence). The length of the CDR3 is 16 residues. This CDR3 is CASSLAAGGLTDTQYF. In DNA form, the CDR3 reads TGTGCCAGCAGCTTGGCCGCGGGGGGCCTCACAGATACGCAGTATTTT.